Shown below are 9 T cell receptor beta chains from a single sample sequenced in a study of blood T cell repertoires in COVID-19. TCRdb's copy holds only in-frame clones and misses some; the assay was immunoSEQ multiplex PCR. Among around 80,000 clones, about 85% were seen once, and the ten largest hold about 9%. Sequenced sample: peripheral blood. These receptors originate from a human donor in a cohort sampled during active COVID-19.

The chain uses TRBV11-3 and TRBJ2-1, with 13 bases aligning to TRBD2. This CDR3 contains 16 residues. V dropped 4 bases and J dropped 8; count of bases not matched to a gene: 8. Germline V CDR1 and CDR2: SGHNT, YENEEA. This CDR3 is CASSSGTSGEADEQFF. CDR3 nucleotides: TGTGCCAGCAGCTCCGGGACTAGCGGGGAGGCCGATGAGCAGTTCTTC.

The rearrangement uses TRBV27 and TRBJ1-6; D may be TRBD1 (5 bases). The V and J ends lost 0 bases and 3 bases respectively, with 15 bases between them. The CDR3 has 18 amino acids. Germline CDR1 reads MNHEY; CDR2 reads SMNVEV (reference sequence). The chain's CDR3 is CASSLSGRGSVYNSPLHF. The CDR3 nucleotides are TGTGCCAGCAGTTTATCGGGGCGAGGAAGCGTCTATAATTCACCCCTCCACTTT.

This clone appeared once. The rearrangement links TRBV27 to TRBJ1-2; 7 nucleotides match TRBD1. The CDR3 length is 17 residues. Germline V gives CDR1 MNHEY, CDR2 SMNVEV (reference sequence). Trimming took 4 bases from V and 0 from J; bases not matched to a gene: 11. The CDR3 reads CASSSLRTGGSNYGYTF. DNA for the CDR3: TGTGCCAGCAGTTCCCTCCGGACAGGCGGATCTAACTATGGCTACACCTTC.

The chain combines TRBV4-1 with TRBJ2-3; 9 bases align to TRBD2. The CDR3 consists of 15 residues. V lost 6 bases to trimming and J lost 3 bases; unmatched junction nucleotides: 7. Germline CDR1 MGHRA, CDR2 YSYEKL. CDR3 loop: CASRNRLAGTDTQYF. As DNA, the CDR3 is TGCGCCAGCAGGAACCGGCTAGCGGGGACAGATACGCAGTATTTT.

The chain joins TRBV7-8 to TRBJ2-1; no firm D call. The germline gives CDR1 SGHVS, CDR2 FQNEAQ. V lost 1 base and J 5 bases, leaving 6 bases between the germline ends. CDR3 length: 13 residues. The CDR3 here is CASSLELDNEQFF. The CDR3 DNA reads TGTGCCAGCAGCTTAGAACTTGACAATGAGCAGTTCTTC. Drawing the rest from reference TRBV7-8 and TRBJ2-1, the complete variable domain is GAGVSQSPRYKVAKRGQDVALRCDPISGHVSLFWYQQALGQGPEFLTYFQNEAQLDKSGLPSDRFFAERPEGSVSTLKIQRTQQEDSAVYLCASSLELDNEQFFGPGTRLTVL.

This rearrangement joins TRBV30 to TRBJ1-4, with unresolved D. CDR3 length equals 13 residues. Trimming took off 0 bases at V and 8 bases at J, with 10 bases between the two ends. Germline CDR1 GTSNPN, CDR2 SVGIG (reference sequence). DNA for the CDR3: TGTGCCTGGAGTGTACTGGTCTCCGAAAAACTGTTTTTT. As protein: CAWSVLVSEKLFF. The complete variable domain, with remaining parts taken from reference TRBV30 and TRBJ1-4, reads SQTIHQWPATLVQPVGSPLSLECTVEGTSNPNLYWYRQAAGRGLQLLFYSVGIGQISSEVPQNLSASRPQDRQFILSSKKLLLSDSGFYLCAWSVLVSEKLFFGSGTQLSVL.

This clone showed up just a few times. This CDR3 is CATASGSGNTIYF. CDR3 sequence (DNA): TGTGCCACCGCTAGTGGTTCTGGAAACACCATATATTTT. The J gene is TRBJ1-3, the V gene TRBV24-1; D unresolved. Germline lookup yields CDR1 KGHDR and CDR2 SFDVKD. The CDR3 sequence is 13 residues long. V was trimmed by 9 bases and J by 1 base, leaving 9 bases between them.

The CDR3 here is CAWTTGANVLTF. CDR3 DNA sequence: TGTGCCTGGACCACTGGGGCCAACGTCCTGACTTTC. This rearrangement joins TRBV30 to TRBJ2-6; no definite D call. V was trimmed by 4 bases and J by 2 bases, leaving 3 bases between them. Germline V CDR1 and CDR2: GTSNPN, SVGIG (reference sequence). The CDR3 contains 12 residues.

This chain uses TRBV7-9 with TRBJ1-2; D unclear. V lost 3 bases and J lost 6, with 11 bases in between. This CDR3 contains 13 residues. Germline loops: CDR1 SEHNR, CDR2 FQNEAQ (reference sequence). In DNA form, the CDR3 reads TGTGCCAGCAGCTTGGGCGCGGAGGATGGCTACACCTTC. Amino acid sequence: CASSLGAEDGYTF.